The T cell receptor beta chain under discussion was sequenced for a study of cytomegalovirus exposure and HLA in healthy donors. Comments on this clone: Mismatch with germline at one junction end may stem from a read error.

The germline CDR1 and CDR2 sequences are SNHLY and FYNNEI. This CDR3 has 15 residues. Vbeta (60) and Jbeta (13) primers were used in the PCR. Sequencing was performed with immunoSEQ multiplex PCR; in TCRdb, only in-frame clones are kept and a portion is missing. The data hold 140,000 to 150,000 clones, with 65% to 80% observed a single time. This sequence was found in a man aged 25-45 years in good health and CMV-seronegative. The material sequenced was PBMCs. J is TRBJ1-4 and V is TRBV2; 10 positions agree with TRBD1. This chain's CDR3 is CASKDSGTGDEKLLF. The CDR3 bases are TGTGCCAGCAAGGACTCCGGGACAGGGGATGAAAAACTGCTTTTT. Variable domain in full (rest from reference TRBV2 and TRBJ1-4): EPEVTQTPSHQVTQMGQEVILRCVPISNHLYFYWYRQILGQKVEFLVSFYNNEISEKSEIFDDQFSVERPDGSNFTLKIRSTKLEDSAMYFCASKDSGTGDEKLLFGSGTQLSVL.